A selection of T cell receptor beta chains follows, all from one sample in a study of neurological immune-mediated disorders. TCRdb called the 5' RACE reads again in MiXCR, with one record for every CDR3 protein. The sample has about 65,000 distinct CDR3 sequences; 3.5% to 5% are singletons. Specimen: PBMCs. The receptors shown here come from a middle-aged man with multiple sclerosis. Both conserved end residues are trimmed from each CDR3.

>12|TRBJ2-5|TRBV7-6
ASSLLSGQETQY
>12|TRBJ1-1|TRBV27
ASSLSGVNTEAF
>12|TRBJ2-1|TRBV5-1
ASSPGQSYNEQF
>13|TRBJ2-1|TRBV20-1
SARVLAGIYNEQF
>12|TRBJ1-1|TRBV6-5
ASSDDRRNTEAF
>11|TRBJ1-2|TRBV20-1
SAKPRLGVDYT
>15|TRBJ1-6|TRBV10-3
AISGFGQGKGNSPLH
>14|TRBJ1-3|TRBV12-3/TRBV12-4
ASRTQGPSSGNTIY
>12|TRBJ1-3|TRBV6-2/TRBV6-3
ASSSTRSGNTIY
>12|TRBJ1-2|TRBV7-8
ASSPGTDYYGYT
>14|TRBJ2-1|TRBV7-8
ASSLGKRGAYNEQF
>15|TRBJ2-1|TRBV15
ATSRDLSGGVYNEQF
>12|TRBJ2-2|TRBV29-1
SVSNRGRTGELF
>11|TRBJ2-7|TRBV7-2
ASLRGNSYEQY
>12|TRBJ1-3|TRBV5-6
ASSLGYSGNTIY
>13|TRBJ1-2|TRBV4-3
ASSQDWNSNYGYT
>12|TRBJ2-5|TRBV20-1
SAYTSGEKETQY